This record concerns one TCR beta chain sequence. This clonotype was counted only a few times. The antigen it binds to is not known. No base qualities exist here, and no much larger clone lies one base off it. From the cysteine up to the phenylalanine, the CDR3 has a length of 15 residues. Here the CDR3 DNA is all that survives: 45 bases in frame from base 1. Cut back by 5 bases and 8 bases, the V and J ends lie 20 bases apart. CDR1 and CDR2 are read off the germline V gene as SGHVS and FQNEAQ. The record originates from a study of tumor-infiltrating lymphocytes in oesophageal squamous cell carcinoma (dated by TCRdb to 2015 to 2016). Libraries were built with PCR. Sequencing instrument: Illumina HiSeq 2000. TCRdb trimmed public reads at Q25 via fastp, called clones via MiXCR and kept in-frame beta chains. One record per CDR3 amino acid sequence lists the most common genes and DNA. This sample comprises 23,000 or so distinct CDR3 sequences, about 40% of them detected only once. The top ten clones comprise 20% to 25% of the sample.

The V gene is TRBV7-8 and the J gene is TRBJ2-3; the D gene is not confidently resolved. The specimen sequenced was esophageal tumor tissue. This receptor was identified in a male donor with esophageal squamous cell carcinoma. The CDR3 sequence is CASSPALGEAPTQYF. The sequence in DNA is TGTGCCAGCAGCCCAGCGCTGGGTGAGGCCCCTACGCAGTATTTT.